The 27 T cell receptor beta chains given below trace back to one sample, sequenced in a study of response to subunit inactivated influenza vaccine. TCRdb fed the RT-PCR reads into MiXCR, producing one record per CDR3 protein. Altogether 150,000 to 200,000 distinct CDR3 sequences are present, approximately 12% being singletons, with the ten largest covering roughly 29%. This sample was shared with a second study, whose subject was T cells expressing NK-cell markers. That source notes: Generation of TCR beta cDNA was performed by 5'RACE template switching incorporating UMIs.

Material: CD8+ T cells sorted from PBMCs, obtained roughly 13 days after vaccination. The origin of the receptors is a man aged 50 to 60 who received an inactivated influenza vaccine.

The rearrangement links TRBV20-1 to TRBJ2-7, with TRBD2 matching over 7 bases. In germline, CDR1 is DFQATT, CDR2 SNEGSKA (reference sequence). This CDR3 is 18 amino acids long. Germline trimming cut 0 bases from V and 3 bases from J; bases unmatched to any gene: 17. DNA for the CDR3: TGCAGTGCTAGAGATCTCGGGGAGGGTAAAACGAGGTTCTACGAGCAGTACTTC. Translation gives CSARDLGEGKTRFYEQYF.

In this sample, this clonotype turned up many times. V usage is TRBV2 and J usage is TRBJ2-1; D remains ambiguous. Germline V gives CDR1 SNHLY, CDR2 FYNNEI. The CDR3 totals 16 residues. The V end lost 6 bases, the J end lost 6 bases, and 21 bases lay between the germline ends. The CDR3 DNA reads TGTGCCAGCAGGGTCCAACACCGAAACCCAACCAATGAGCAGTTCTTC. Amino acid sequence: CASRVQHRNPTNEQFF.

The CDR3 DNA follows: TGTGCCAGCGGCACCGGTCCCGGATGCCCGCAGTACTTC. This sequence encodes CASGTGPGCPQYF. This chain joins TRBV28 and TRBJ2-7; D not resolved. This CDR3 has 13 residues. V was cut by 8 bases and J by 9 bases, with 20 bases left in between. CDR1 is MDHEN, CDR2 SYDVKM, per germline.

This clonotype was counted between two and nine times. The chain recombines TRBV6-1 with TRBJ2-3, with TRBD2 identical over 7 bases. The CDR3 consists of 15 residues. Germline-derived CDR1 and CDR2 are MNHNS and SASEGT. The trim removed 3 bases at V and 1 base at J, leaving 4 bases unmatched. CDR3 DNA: TGTGCCAGCAGTGAGACTAGCCCCGGCACAGATACGCAGTATTTT. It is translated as CASSETSPGTDTQYF.

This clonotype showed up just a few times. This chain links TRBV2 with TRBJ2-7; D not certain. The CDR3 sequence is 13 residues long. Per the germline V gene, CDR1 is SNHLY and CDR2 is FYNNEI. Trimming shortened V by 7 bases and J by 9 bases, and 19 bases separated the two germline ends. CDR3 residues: CASKDLVSPAQYF. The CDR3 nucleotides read TGTGCCAGCAAGGATCTCGTCTCCCCGGCGCAGTACTTC.

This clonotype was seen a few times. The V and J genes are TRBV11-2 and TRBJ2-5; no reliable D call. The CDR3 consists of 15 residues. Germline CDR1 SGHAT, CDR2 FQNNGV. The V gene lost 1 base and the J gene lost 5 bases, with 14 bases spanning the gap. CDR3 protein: CASSLASVFGETQYF. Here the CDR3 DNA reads TGTGCCAGCAGCTTAGCCTCCGTCTTTGGGGAGACCCAGTACTTC.

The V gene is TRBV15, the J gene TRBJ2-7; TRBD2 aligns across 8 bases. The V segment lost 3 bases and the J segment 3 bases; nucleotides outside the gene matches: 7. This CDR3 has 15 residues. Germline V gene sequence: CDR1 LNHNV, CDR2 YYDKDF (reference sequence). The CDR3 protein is CATSSGGAHIYEQYF. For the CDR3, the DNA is TGTGCCACCAGCAGCGGGGGGGCCCATATCTACGAGCAGTACTTC.

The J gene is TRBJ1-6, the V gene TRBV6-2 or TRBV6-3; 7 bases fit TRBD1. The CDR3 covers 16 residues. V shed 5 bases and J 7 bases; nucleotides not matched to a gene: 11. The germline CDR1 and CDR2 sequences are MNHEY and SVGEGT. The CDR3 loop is CASSLSSGQPNSPLHF. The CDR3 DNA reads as TGTGCCAGCAGTCTCAGTTCGGGACAGCCAAATTCACCCCTCCACTTT.

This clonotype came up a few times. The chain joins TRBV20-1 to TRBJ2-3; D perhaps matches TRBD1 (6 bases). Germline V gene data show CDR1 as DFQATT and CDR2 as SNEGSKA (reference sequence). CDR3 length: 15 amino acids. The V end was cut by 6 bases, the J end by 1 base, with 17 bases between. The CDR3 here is CSAQGRAEGTDTQYF. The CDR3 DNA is TGCAGTGCACAGGGAAGGGCTGAGGGCACAGATACGCAGTATTTT.

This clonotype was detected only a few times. This CDR3 reads CASSATGEGTEAFF. The DNA of the CDR3 is TGTGCCAGCAGCGCGACAGGGGAGGGCACTGAAGCTTTCTTT. V and J are TRBV9 and TRBJ1-1, with 8 nucleotides matching TRBD1. Germline V gene data show CDR1 as SGDLS and CDR2 as YYNGEE. The CDR3 spans 14 residues. The ends lost 3 bases at V and 4 bases at J; junction bases unmatched: 5.

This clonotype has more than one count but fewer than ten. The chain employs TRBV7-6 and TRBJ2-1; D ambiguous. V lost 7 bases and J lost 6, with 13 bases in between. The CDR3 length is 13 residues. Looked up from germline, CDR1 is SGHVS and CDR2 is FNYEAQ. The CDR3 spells CASTTSGINEQFF. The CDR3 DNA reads TGTGCCAGCACCACATCAGGAATCAATGAGCAGTTCTTC.

The CDR3 DNA sequence: TGCAGCGTAGAGTTAACAGGGCGGTTATGGAATGAGCAGTTCTTC. It is translated as CSVELTGRLWNEQFF. The chain joins TRBV29-1 to TRBJ2-1; D is perhaps TRBD1 (6 bases). The germline V gene encodes CDR1 SQVTM and CDR2 ANQGSEA. The CDR3 runs to 15 residues. Deletions cut 6 bases from V and 7 bases from J, with 22 bases between.

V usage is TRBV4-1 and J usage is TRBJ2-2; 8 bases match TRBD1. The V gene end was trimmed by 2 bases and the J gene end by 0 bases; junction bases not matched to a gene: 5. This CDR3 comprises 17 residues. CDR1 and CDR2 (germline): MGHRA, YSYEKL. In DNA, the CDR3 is TGCGCCAGCAGCCAACCCCGACAGGGGCCGAACACCGGGGAGCTGTTTTTT. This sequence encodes CASSQPRQGPNTGELFF.

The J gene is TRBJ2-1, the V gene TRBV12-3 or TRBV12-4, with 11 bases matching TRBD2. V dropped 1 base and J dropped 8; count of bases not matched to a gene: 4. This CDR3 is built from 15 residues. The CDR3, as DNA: TGTGCCAGCAGTTTAGTAGCGGGGGGGCCCCATGAGCAGTTCTTC. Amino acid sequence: CASSLVAGGPHEQFF.

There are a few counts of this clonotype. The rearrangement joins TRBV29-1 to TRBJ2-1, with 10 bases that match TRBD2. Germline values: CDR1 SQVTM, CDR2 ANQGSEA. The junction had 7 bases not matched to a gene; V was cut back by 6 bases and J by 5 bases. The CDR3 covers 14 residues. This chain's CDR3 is CSVRYGLADNEQFF. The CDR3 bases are TGCAGCGTCAGGTATGGACTAGCGGACAATGAGCAGTTCTTC.

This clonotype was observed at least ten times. CDR3 bases: TGTGCCAGCAGTTTAGCGGGCGTCGGGGTCAGTGAGCAGTTCTTC. Its translation: CASSLAGVGVSEQFF. The chain links TRBV27 to TRBJ2-1; TRBD2 is a possible D gene (5 bases). CDR1 and CDR2 from the germline V gene are MNHEY and SMNVEV (reference sequence). V gave up 2 bases and J gave up 9 bases, with 17 bases separating them. CDR3 length equals 15 residues.

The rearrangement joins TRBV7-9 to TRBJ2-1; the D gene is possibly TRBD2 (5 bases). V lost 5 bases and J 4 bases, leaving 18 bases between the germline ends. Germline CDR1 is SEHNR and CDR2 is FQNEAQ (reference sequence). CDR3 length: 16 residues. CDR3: CASSRKEREPYNEQFF. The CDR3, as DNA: TGTGCCAGCAGCCGAAAGGAGAGGGAGCCTTACAATGAGCAGTTCTTC.

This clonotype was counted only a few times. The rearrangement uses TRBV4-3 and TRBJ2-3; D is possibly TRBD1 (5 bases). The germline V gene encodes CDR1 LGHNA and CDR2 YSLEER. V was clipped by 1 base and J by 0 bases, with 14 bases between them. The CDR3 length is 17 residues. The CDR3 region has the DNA TGCGCCAGCAGCCAAGTGTGGGGCGGTCTTAGCACAGATACGCAGTATTTT. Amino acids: CASSQVWGGLSTDTQYF.

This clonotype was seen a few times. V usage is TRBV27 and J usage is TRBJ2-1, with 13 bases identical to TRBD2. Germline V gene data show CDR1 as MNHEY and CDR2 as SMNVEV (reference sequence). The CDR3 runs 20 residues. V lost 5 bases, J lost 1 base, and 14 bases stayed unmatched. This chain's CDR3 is CASSPGLAGDLMTSYNEQFF. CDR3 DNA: TGTGCCAGCAGTCCCGGACTAGCGGGAGATTTGATGACTTCCTACAATGAGCAGTTCTTC.

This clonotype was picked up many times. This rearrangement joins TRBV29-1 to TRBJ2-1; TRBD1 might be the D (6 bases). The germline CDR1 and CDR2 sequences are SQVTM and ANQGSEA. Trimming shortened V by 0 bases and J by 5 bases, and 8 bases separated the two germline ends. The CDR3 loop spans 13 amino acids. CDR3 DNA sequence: TGCAGCGTTGAAGAGGGGGCGAACAATGAGCAGTTCTTC. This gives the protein CSVEEGANNEQFF.

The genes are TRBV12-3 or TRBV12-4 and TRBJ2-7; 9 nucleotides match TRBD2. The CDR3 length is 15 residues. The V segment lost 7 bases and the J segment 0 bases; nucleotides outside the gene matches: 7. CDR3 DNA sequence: TGTGCCAGCAAGGCTAGCGGGGCCAGCTCCTACGAGCAGTACTTC. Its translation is CASKASGASSYEQYF.

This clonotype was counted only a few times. CDR3 residues: CAISESVWGTSTDTQYF. The DNA for the CDR3 is TGTGCCATCAGTGAGTCTGTCTGGGGGACTAGCACAGATACGCAGTATTTT. The V and J genes are TRBV10-3 and TRBJ2-3, with a weak D call TRBD2 (6 bases). Germline CDR1 ENHRY, CDR2 SYGVKD. The CDR3 is made up of 17 amino acids. The V gene lost 0 bases and the J gene lost 0 bases, with 13 bases spanning the gap.

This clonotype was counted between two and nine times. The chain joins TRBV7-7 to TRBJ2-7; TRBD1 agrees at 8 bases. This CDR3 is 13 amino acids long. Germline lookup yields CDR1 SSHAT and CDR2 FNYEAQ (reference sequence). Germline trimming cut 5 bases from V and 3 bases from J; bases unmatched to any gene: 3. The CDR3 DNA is TGTGCCAGCAGCCGAGGACAGGGCTACGAGCAGTACTTC. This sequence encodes CASSRGQGYEQYF.

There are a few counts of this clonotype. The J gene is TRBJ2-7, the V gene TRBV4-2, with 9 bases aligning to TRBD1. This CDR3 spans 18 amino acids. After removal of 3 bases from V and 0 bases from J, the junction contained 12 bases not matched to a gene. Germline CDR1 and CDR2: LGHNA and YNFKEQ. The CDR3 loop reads CASSHPKIRDRVSYEQYF. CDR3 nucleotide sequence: TGTGCCAGCAGCCACCCCAAAATAAGGGACAGGGTCTCCTACGAGCAGTACTTC.

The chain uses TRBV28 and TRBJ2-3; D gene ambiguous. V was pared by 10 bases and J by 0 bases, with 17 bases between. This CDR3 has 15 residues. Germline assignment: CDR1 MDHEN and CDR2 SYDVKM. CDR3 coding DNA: TGTGCCACCATCTTCCAGCACCCTAGCACAGATACGCAGTATTTT. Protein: CATIFQHPSTDTQYF.

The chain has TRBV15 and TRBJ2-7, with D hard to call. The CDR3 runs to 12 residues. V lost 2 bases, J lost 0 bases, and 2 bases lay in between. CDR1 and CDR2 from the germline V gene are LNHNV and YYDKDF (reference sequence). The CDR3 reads CATSRYSYEQYF. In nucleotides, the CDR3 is TGTGCCACCAGCAGATACTCCTACGAGCAGTACTTC.

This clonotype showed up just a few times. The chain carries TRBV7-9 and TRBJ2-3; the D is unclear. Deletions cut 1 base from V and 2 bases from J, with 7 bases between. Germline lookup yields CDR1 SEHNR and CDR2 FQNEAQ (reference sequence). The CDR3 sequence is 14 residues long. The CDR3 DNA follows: TGTGCCAGCAGCTTAGACTTGTTCACAGATACGCAGTATTTT. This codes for CASSLDLFTDTQYF.